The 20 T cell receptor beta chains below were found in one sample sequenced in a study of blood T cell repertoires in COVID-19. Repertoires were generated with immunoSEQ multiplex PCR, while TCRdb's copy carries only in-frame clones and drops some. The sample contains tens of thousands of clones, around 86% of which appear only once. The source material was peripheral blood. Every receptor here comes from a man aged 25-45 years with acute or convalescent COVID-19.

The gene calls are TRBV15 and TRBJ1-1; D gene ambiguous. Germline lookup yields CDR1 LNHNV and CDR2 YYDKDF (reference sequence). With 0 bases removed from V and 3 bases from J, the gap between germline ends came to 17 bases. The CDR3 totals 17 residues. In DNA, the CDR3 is TGTGCCACCAGCAGAGAAGTTGGGAGTATCGTGTACACTGAAGCTTTCTTT. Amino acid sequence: CATSREVGSIVYTEAFF.

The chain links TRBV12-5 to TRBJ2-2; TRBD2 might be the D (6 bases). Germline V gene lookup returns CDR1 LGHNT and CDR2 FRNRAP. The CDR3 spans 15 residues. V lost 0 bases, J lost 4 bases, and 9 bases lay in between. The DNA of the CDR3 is TGTGCTAGTGGTTTGGTTCCGGGACTCACCGGGGAGCTGTTTTTT. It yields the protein CASGLVPGLTGELFF.

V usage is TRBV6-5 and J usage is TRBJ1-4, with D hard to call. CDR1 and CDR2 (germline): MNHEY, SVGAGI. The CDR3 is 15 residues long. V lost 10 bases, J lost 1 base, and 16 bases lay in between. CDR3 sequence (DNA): TGTGCCACTCAGTTTTCGGGTGGAACTAATGAAAAACTGTTTTTT. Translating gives CATQFSGGTNEKLFF.

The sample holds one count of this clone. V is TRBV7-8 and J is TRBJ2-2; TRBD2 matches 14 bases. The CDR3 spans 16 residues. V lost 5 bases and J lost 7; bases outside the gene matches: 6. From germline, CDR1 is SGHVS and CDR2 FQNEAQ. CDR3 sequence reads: CASSPGTSGGNGELFF. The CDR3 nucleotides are TGTGCCAGCAGCCCCGGGACTAGCGGGGGAAACGGGGAGCTGTTTTTT.

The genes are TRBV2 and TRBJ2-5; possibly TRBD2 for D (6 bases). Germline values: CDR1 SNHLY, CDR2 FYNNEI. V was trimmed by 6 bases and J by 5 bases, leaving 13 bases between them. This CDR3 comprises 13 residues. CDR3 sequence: CASREGLRETQYF. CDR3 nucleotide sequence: TGTGCCAGCAGGGAGGGACTGCGGGAGACCCAGTACTTC.

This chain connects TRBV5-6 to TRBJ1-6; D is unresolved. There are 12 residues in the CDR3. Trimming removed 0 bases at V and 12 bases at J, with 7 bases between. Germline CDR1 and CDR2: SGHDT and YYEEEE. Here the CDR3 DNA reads TGTGCCAGCAGCTTGGGGCCGGGACCCCTCCACTTT. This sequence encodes CASSLGPGPLHF.

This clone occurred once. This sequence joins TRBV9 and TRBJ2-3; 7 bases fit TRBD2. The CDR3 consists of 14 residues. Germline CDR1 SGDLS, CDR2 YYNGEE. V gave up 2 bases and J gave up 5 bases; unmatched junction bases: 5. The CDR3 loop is CASSVLGGEDTQYF. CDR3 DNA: TGTGCCAGCAGCGTTCTGGGGGGGGAAGATACGCAGTATTTT. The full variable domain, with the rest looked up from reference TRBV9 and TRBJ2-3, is DSGVTQTPKHLITATGQRVTLRCSPRSGDLSVYWYQQSLDQGLQFLIQYYNGEERAKGNILERFSAQQFPDLHSELNLSSLELGDSALYFCASSVLGGEDTQYFGPGTRLTVL.

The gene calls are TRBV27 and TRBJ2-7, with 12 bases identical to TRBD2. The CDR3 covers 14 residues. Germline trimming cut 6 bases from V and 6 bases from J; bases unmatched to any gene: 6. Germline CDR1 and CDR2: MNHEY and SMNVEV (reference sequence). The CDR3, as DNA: TGTGCCAGCAGGGTGACTAGCGGGAGAGCCGAGCAGTACTTC. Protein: CASRVTSGRAEQYF.

Here the CDR3 reads CASSPRTGGEMGYTF. CDR3 sequence (DNA): TGTGCCAGTAGTCCCCGGACAGGGGGCGAGATGGGCTACACCTTC. The V call is TRBV19, the J call TRBJ1-2; 11 positions agree with TRBD1. Per the germline V gene, CDR1 is LNHDA and CDR2 is SQIVND (reference sequence). Germline trimming cut 5 bases from V and 8 bases from J; bases unmatched to any gene: 10. The CDR3 consists of 15 residues.

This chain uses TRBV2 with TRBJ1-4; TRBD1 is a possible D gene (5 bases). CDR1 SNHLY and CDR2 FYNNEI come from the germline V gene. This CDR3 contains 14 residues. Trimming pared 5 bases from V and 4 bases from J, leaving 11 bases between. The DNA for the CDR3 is TGTGCCAGCAGTCCCGGGACTCTTAATGAAAAACTGTTTTTT. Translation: CASSPGTLNEKLFF.

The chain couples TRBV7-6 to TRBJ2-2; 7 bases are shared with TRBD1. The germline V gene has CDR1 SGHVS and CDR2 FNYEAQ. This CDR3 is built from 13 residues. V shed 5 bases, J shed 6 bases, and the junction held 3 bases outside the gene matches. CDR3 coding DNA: TGTGCCAGCAGCGCTGACAGGGCCGGGGAGCTGTTTTTT. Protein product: CASSADRAGELFF.

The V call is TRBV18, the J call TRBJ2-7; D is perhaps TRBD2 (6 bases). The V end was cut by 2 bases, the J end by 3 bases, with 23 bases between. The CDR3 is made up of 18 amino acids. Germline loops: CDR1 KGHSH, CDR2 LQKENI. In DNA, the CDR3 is TGTGCCAGCTCACCAACTGCCGGGAGCGGTCGGACCCACTACGAGCAGTACTTC. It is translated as CASSPTAGSGRTHYEQYF.

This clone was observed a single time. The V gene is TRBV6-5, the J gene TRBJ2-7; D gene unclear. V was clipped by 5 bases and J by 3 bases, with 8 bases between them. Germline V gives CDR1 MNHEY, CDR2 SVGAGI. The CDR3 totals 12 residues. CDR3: CASSTGVYEQYF. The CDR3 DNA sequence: TGTGCCAGCAGTACCGGTGTCTACGAGCAGTACTTC.

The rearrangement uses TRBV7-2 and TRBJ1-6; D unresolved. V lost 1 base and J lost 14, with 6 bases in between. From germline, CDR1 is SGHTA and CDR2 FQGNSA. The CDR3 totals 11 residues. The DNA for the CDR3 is TGTGCCAGCAGCTTAGAGCGAACCCTCCACTTT. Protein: CASSLERTLHF.

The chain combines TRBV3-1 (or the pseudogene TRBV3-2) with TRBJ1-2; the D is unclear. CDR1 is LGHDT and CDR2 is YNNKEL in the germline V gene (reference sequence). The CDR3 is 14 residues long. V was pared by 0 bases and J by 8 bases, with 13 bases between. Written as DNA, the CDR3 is TGTGCCAGCAGCCAAGATTCCGGTACCCGGGGCTACACCTTC. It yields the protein CASSQDSGTRGYTF.

The CDR3 DNA reads as TGTGCCAGCAGCGGAGGGGTCGCGACTCCGTACAATGAGCAGTTCTTC. Translation: CASSGGVATPYNEQFF. The chain has TRBV5-4 and TRBJ2-1; possible D gene TRBD2, 6 bases. V shed 4 bases and J shed 4 bases, with 18 bases lying between them. From germline, CDR1 is SGHNT and CDR2 YYREEE (reference sequence). The CDR3 covers 16 residues.

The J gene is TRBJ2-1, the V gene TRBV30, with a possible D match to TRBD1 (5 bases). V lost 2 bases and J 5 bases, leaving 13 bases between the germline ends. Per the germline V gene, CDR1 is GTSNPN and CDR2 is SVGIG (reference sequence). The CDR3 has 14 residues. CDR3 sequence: CAWSPLPTDNEQFF. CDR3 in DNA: TGTGCCTGGAGTCCTCTCCCGACAGACAATGAGCAGTTCTTC.

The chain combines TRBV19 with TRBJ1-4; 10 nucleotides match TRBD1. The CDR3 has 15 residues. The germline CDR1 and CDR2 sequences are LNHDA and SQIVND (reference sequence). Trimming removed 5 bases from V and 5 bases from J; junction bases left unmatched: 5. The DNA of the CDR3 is TGTGCCAGTAGTTCCGTGGACAGGGGGAATGAAAAACTGTTTTTT. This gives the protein CASSSVDRGNEKLFF.

The CDR3 is CASSILGQGEDTGELFF. DNA for the CDR3: TGTGCCAGTAGTATACTCGGACAGGGGGAAGATACCGGGGAGCTGTTTTTT. J is TRBJ2-2 and V is TRBV19; TRBD1 aligns across 10 bases. The germline CDR1 and CDR2 sequences are LNHDA and SQIVND (reference sequence). The CDR3 is 17 residues long. The J segment lost 5 bases and the V segment lost 2 bases, leaving 8 bases of the junction unmatched. The entire variable domain, with the rest obtained from reference TRBV19 and TRBJ2-2, is as follows: DGGITQSPKYLFRKEGQNVTLSCEQNLNHDAMYWYRQDPGQGLRLIYYSQIVNDFQKGDIAEGYSVSREKKESFPLTVTSAQKNPTAFYLCASSILGQGEDTGELFFGEGSRLTVL.

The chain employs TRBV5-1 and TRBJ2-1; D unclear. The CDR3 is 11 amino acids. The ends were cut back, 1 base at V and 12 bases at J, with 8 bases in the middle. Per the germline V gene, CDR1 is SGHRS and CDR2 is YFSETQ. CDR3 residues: CASSLSVWQFF. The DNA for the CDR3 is TGCGCCAGCAGCTTGTCGGTTTGGCAGTTCTTC.